This note documents a single TCR beta chain sequence. The sample originates from a study of blood T cells in healthy people across ages. For the study at large: About one barcoded beta molecule per two T cells was the capture yield of template switching.

Researchers collected approximately 9.9 milliliters of peripheral blood from every single donor. This CDR3 is 15 amino acids long. Germline values: CDR1 GTSNPN, CDR2 SVGIG (reference sequence). V was cut by 2 bases and J by 5 bases, with 18 bases left in between. With a J-beta primer mix and a sample-barcoded 5' primer, a second PCR ran roughly 6 to 11 cycles. Every molecule of cDNA carried a tag from a template-switch adaptor with 12 random nucleotides. MiXCR, run by TCRdb on the 5' RACE reads, gives a single entry per CDR3 protein. The repertoire holds 780,000 or so distinct CDR3 sequences, with about 53% as singletons.

The V gene is TRBV30, the J gene TRBJ2-5; D tentatively fits TRBD1 or TRBD2 (6 bases each). This clonotype was sampled from a man older than 75 in good health. The material sequenced was blood. CDR3 in amino acids: CAWSTGLPGVETQYF. The CDR3 coding sequence is TGTGCCTGGAGTACGGGACTTCCAGGGGTCGAGACCCAGTACTTC.